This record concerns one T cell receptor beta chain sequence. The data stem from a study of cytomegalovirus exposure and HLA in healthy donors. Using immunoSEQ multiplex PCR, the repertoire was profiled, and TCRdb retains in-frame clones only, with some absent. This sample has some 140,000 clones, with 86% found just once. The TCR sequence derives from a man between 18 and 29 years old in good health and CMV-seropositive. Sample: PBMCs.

In nucleotides, the CDR3 is TGTGCCAGCAGCTTAGAGGGCAGGGTAAATCAGCCCCAGCATTTT. It encodes CASSLEGRVNQPQHF. The chain carries TRBV7-8 and TRBJ1-5; D is possibly TRBD1 (5 bases). This CDR3 is built from 15 residues. In germline, CDR1 is SGHVS, CDR2 FQNEAQ. V shed 1 base and J shed 4 bases, with 11 bases lying between them.